Shown below are 28 T cell receptor beta chains from a single sample sequenced in a study of cytomegalovirus exposure and HLA in healthy donors. Primers: 60 Vbeta forward and 13 Jbeta reverse. Measured with immunoSEQ multiplex PCR; TCRdb has only the in-frame clones, and not every one. The repertoire holds over 150,000 clones, with about 76% as singletons. The sequenced sample was PBMCs. The receptors originated from a man aged 25-45 years in good health and CMV-seropositive.

The V and J genes are TRBV30 and TRBJ1-2; tentative D call: TRBD1 (5 bases). Deletions cut 8 bases from V and 5 bases from J, with 18 bases between. This CDR3 has 13 amino acids. The germline gives CDR1 GTSNPN, CDR2 SVGIG (reference sequence). CDR3 amino acids: CAQQVPAGYGYTF. DNA for the CDR3: TGTGCCCAACAGGTACCCGCGGGGTATGGCTACACCTTC.

This chain links TRBV5-5 with TRBJ2-2; 7 bases fit TRBD1. Germline V gene data show CDR1 as SGHKS and CDR2 as YYEKEE (reference sequence). After removal of 6 bases from V and 5 bases from J, the junction contained 7 bases not matched to a gene. The CDR3 covers 14 residues. The CDR3, as DNA: TGTGCCAGCACAACCACAGGGGATACCGGGGAGCTGTTTTTT. It codes for CASTTTGDTGELFF.

The chain joins TRBV6-5 to TRBJ2-5, with TRBD1 matching over 11 bases. J gave up 7 bases and V 6 bases, and 10 bases lay outside the gene matches. The CDR3 has 15 residues. In germline, CDR1 is MNHEY, CDR2 SVGAGI. The DNA of the CDR3 is TGTGCCAGCAGCACGGGACAGGGGGGTTTAGGGACCCAGTACTTC. It specifies CASSTGQGGLGTQYF.

Points on this clone: The junction does not match germline at one end; this may be a read error. The rearrangement links TRBV6-1 to TRBJ1-2; D unclear. The CDR3 totals 13 residues. CDR1 is MNHNS and CDR2 is SASEGT in the germline V gene. CDR3 residues: CASGHPRDTNSRW. Here the CDR3 DNA reads TGTGCCAGCGGGCACCCGAGGGATACCAACTCAAGGTGG.

The chain is built from TRBV5-4 and TRBJ2-5; tentatively, D is TRBD2 (5 bases). The ends were cut back, 1 base at V and 1 base at J, with 11 bases in the middle. In germline, CDR1 is SGHNT, CDR2 YYREEE (reference sequence). This CDR3 has 15 amino acids. CDR3 nucleotides: TGTGCCAGCAGCTTGTCCCTTAGCGCCCAAGAGACCCAGTACTTC. It specifies CASSLSLSAQETQYF.

The gene calls are TRBV5-1 and TRBJ2-7, with 10 bases aligning to TRBD1. The CDR3 is 16 amino acids. The trim removed 0 bases at V and 6 bases at J, leaving 9 bases unmatched. Germline CDR1 and CDR2: SGHRS and YFSETQ. CDR3 sequence (DNA): TGCGCCAGCAGCTTGGACGACGGACAGGGGGGCGGCGAGCAGTACTTC. Translation: CASSLDDGQGGGEQYF.

The V gene is TRBV9, the J gene TRBJ1-6; 9 bases fit TRBD1. This CDR3 is 13 amino acids long. With 6 bases clipped from V and 8 bases from J, the junction kept 3 bases outside the gene matches. Germline V gene lookup returns CDR1 SGDLS and CDR2 YYNGEE. CDR3 nucleotides: TGTGCCAGCACCCGGGACAGGGATTCACCCCTCCACTTT. Encoded protein: CASTRDRDSPLHF.

This clone was detected once. The chain combines TRBV6-6 with TRBJ2-4, with a possible D match to TRBD1 (5 bases). This CDR3 comprises 13 residues. V was pared by 6 bases and J by 6 bases, with 12 bases between. Looked up from germline, CDR1 is MNHNY and CDR2 is SVGAGI (reference sequence). DNA of the CDR3: TGTGCCAGCAGCCTGACAGAGTCAAACATTCAGTACTTC. Its translation: CASSLTESNIQYF.

This chain joins TRBV19 and TRBJ2-7; 8 bases fit TRBD1. Trimming removed 1 base from V and 3 bases from J; junction bases left unmatched: 5. Germline lookup yields CDR1 LNHDA and CDR2 SQIVND (reference sequence). The CDR3 loop spans 15 amino acids. CDR3 amino acids: CASSIVGQEDYEQYF. CDR3 nucleotides: TGTGCCAGTAGTATAGTGGGACAGGAGGACTACGAGCAGTACTTC. The full variable domain, rest sourced from reference TRBV19 and TRBJ2-7, is DGGITQSPKYLFRKEGQNVTLSCEQNLNHDAMYWYRQDPGQGLRLIYYSQIVNDFQKGDIAEGYSVSREKKESFPLTVTSAQKNPTAFYLCASSIVGQEDYEQYFGPGTRLTVT.

The rearrangement links TRBV11-2 to TRBJ1-1; 9 bases fit TRBD1. J lost 11 bases, V lost 6 bases, and 10 bases had no gene match. Germline V lookup: CDR1 SGHAT, CDR2 FQNNGV. This CDR3 is built from 13 residues. CDR3 nucleotides: TGTGCCAGCAGGCTATCACAAGGGACAGGGGCTTTCTTT. Protein product: CASRLSQGTGAFF.

The genes are TRBV11-3 and TRBJ2-7, with 10 bases fitting TRBD1. The V gene end was trimmed by 1 base and the J gene end by 7 bases; junction bases not matched to a gene: 7. This CDR3 comprises 15 residues. CDR1 and CDR2 from the germline V gene are SGHNT and YENEEA. Here the CDR3 DNA reads TGTGCCAGCAGCTTAGGGAGACAGGGGGCGGAGGAGCAGTACTTC. This codes for CASSLGRQGAEEQYF.

This clone was recorded a few times. The chain recombines TRBV9 with TRBJ2-5; 10 bases are a match to TRBD2. V shed 4 bases, J shed 1 base, and the junction held 7 bases outside the gene matches. The length of the CDR3 is 16 residues. Germline V gene sequence: CDR1 SGDLS, CDR2 YYNGEE. This CDR3 is CASSTGLAGAQETQYF. The DNA for the CDR3 is TGTGCCAGCAGCACCGGGCTAGCGGGGGCCCAAGAGACCCAGTACTTC.

The chain joins TRBV7-9 to TRBJ2-7, with 8 nucleotides matching TRBD2. CDR1 and CDR2 from the germline V gene are SEHNR and FQNEAQ (reference sequence). The J segment lost 4 bases and the V segment lost 5 bases, leaving 7 bases of the junction unmatched. The CDR3 spans 14 residues. CDR3 DNA: TGTGCCAGCAGCCCTGGACTAGCTCTGTACGAGCAGTACTTC. As protein: CASSPGLALYEQYF.

This clone appeared once. The DNA of the CDR3 is TGTGCCAGCCGGACTAGCGGGTTCTACGAGCAGTACTTC. Its protein product is CASRTSGFYEQYF. This chain uses TRBV27 with TRBJ2-5; TRBD2 aligns across 11 bases. Matching the DNA end better, TRBJ2-7 makes the J call doubtful. This CDR3 is 13 amino acids long. Germline lookup yields CDR1 MNHEY and CDR2 SMNVEV (reference sequence).

This clone was found once. J is TRBJ2-2 and V is TRBV10-3, with 9 bases lining up with TRBD2. Germline assignment: CDR1 ENHRY and CDR2 SYGVKD. Trimming at V came to 4 bases and at J to 2 bases, leaving 5 bases not matched to a gene. The CDR3 is 16 residues long. The CDR3 sequence: CAISAGLAANTGELFF. The CDR3 nucleotides are TGTGCCATCAGTGCGGGACTAGCCGCTAACACCGGGGAGCTGTTTTTT.

The chain links TRBV6-5 to TRBJ2-7; TRBD2 is a possible D gene (7 bases). This CDR3 region has 15 residues. Trimming left V 6 bases short and J 2 bases short, with 17 bases between. Looked up from germline, CDR1 is MNHEY and CDR2 is SVGAGI. DNA of the CDR3: TGTGCCAGCAGCAGCGGGACACGAGGCCCCTACGAGCAGTACTTC. Its protein product is CASSSGTRGPYEQYF.

This chain uses TRBV5-1 with TRBJ1-6, with 9 bases fitting TRBD1. This CDR3 spans 15 amino acids. Losses at the gene ends were 5 bases for V and 4 bases for J; bases not matched to a gene: 4. Germline values: CDR1 SGHRS, CDR2 YFSETQ. CDR3 region: CASRFGTGYNSPLHF. The CDR3 DNA sequence: TGCGCCAGCAGATTTGGGACAGGGTATAATTCACCCCTCCACTTT.

This rearrangement joins TRBV10-3 to TRBJ2-7; 10 bases map to TRBD1. This CDR3 region has 15 residues. Unmatched junction bases numbered 6, after V lost 2 bases and J lost 5 bases. CDR1 ENHRY and CDR2 SYGVKD come from the germline V gene. In DNA form, the CDR3 reads TGTGCCATCAGTGAGGAGACAGGGGGCAAGAACGAGCAGTACTTC. Translated, it gives CAISEETGGKNEQYF.

The sample holds one count of this clone. This chain connects TRBV19 to TRBJ2-2; D may be TRBD2 (5 bases). Germline CDR1 is LNHDA and CDR2 is SQIVND (reference sequence). Trimming removed 7 bases at V and 4 bases at J, with 16 bases between. This CDR3 has 15 amino acids. CDR3 nucleotides: TGTGCCAGTACGCGGACTTCTCTCCTCACCGGGGAGCTGTTTTTT. Protein product: CASTRTSLLTGELFF.

V is TRBV5-1 and J is TRBJ1-1, with a possible D match to TRBD1 (5 bases). Trimming pared 1 base from V and 0 bases from J, leaving 10 bases between. CDR3 length: 15 residues. Germline CDR1 is SGHRS and CDR2 is YFSETQ. The CDR3 reads CASSLSAGLNTEAFF. CDR3 DNA sequence: TGCGCCAGCAGCTTGTCGGCAGGGCTGAACACTGAAGCTTTCTTT.

This chain joins TRBV6-6 and TRBJ2-5, with 10 bases that match TRBD2. Germline CDR1 and CDR2: MNHNY and SVGAGI (reference sequence). Trimming cost V 6 bases and J 4 bases; bases outside gene matches: 8. The CDR3 spans 15 residues. CDR3 residues: CASRPSGGAGETQYF. The CDR3, as DNA: TGTGCCAGCAGACCCAGCGGGGGGGCCGGAGAGACCCAGTACTTC.

The chain is built from TRBV11-2 and TRBJ1-4; D is perhaps TRBD1 (5 bases). The CDR3 contains 13 residues. Trimming took 3 bases from V and 4 from J, leaving 6 bases between them. The germline V gene has CDR1 SGHAT and CDR2 FQNNGV. CDR3 residues: CASSFGGNEKLFF. For the CDR3, the DNA is TGTGCCAGCAGCTTCGGGGGTAATGAAAAACTGTTTTTT. Full variable domain (rest looked up from reference TRBV11-2 and TRBJ1-4): EAGVAQSPRYKIIEKRQSVAFWCNPISGHATLYWYQQILGQGPKLLIQFQNNGVVDDSQLPKDRFSAERLKGVDSTLKIQPAKLEDSAVYLCASSFGGNEKLFFGSGTQLSVL.

The rearrangement uses TRBV5-1 and TRBJ2-2; D is ambiguous. Germline assignment: CDR1 SGHRS and CDR2 YFSETQ. The V and J ends lost 3 bases and 0 bases respectively, with 3 bases between them. This CDR3 region has 13 residues. CDR3 protein: CASSSSNTGELFF. In nucleotides, the CDR3 is TGCGCCAGCAGCTCCTCGAACACCGGGGAGCTGTTTTTT. The variable domain in full, completed from reference TRBV5-1 and TRBJ2-2, reads KAGVTQTPRYLIKTRGQQVTLSCSPISGHRSVSWYQQTPGQGLQFLFEYFSETQRNKGNFPGRFSGRQFSNSRSEMNVSTLELGDSALYLCASSSSNTGELFFGEGSRLTVL.

The chain combines TRBV9 with TRBJ2-3; 9 bases map to TRBD2. Trimming removed 1 base from V and 6 bases from J; junction bases left unmatched: 3. The CDR3 sequence is 14 residues long. Germline CDR1 SGDLS, CDR2 YYNGEE. This CDR3 is CASSVRLAGDTQYF. The CDR3, as DNA: TGTGCCAGCAGCGTACGGCTAGCGGGGGATACGCAGTATTTT.

The J gene is TRBJ2-6, the V gene TRBV5-4; D is possibly TRBD2 (6 bases). The CDR3 runs to 18 residues. Germline CDR1 SGHNT, CDR2 YYREEE (reference sequence). V was cut by 2 bases and J by 1 base, with 16 bases left in between. This CDR3 reads CASSFGQAGRSGANVLTF. DNA of the CDR3: TGTGCCAGCAGCTTTGGGCAGGCCGGGAGATCTGGGGCCAACGTCCTGACTTTC.

V and J are TRBV9 and TRBJ1-1, with D possibly being TRBD1 (5 bases). Trimming pared 0 bases from V and 0 bases from J, leaving 12 bases between. This CDR3 region has 16 residues. Germline CDR1 is SGDLS and CDR2 is YYNGEE. The CDR3 nucleotides read TGTGCCAGCAGCGTAGAAGGGGATTCGATGAACACTGAAGCTTTCTTT. It codes for CASSVEGDSMNTEAFF. Full variable domain (missing parts from reference TRBV9 and TRBJ1-1): DSGVTQTPKHLITATGQRVTLRCSPRSGDLSVYWYQQSLDQGLQFLIQYYNGEERAKGNILERFSAQQFPDLHSELNLSSLELGDSALYFCASSVEGDSMNTEAFFGQGTRLTVV.

This chain links TRBV15 with TRBJ1-2; perhaps TRBD1 as D (5 bases). CDR1 LNHNV and CDR2 YYDKDF come from the germline V gene (reference sequence). The CDR3 runs 15 residues. Trimming left V 0 bases short and J 3 bases short, with 11 bases between. The CDR3 is CATSREPIGDYGYTF. The CDR3 DNA reads TGTGCCACCAGCAGAGAACCTATAGGGGACTATGGCTACACCTTC.

The gene calls are TRBV18 and TRBJ1-4, with 8 bases that match TRBD1. The CDR3 loop spans 17 amino acids. Unmatched junction bases numbered 9, after V lost 3 bases and J lost 3 bases. From germline, CDR1 is KGHSH and CDR2 LQKENI. This chain's CDR3 is CASSPRTGRIANEKLFF. In DNA form, the CDR3 reads TGTGCCAGCTCACCGCGGACAGGGAGGATAGCTAATGAAAAACTGTTTTTT.